Following are 25 T cell receptor beta chains from one sample sequenced in a study of T cell repertoires in cytomegalovirus infection. TCRdb independently ran MiXCR on the reads; one entry per CDR3 protein. The sample carries around 130,000 distinct CDR3 sequences, 7% to 9.5% recorded once. Material for sequencing was PBMCs. The receptors were sampled from a human donor in good health (CMV status not recorded). Some clones in this sample may be carry-over from other donors' samples.

This clonotype was counted many times. The chain combines TRBV12-3 or TRBV12-4 with TRBJ2-7, with D maybe TRBD1 (6 bases). V shed 3 bases and J shed 2 bases, with 11 bases lying between them. This CDR3 is built from 14 residues. The CDR3 sequence is CASSLLKGAYEQYF. As DNA, the CDR3 is TGTGCCAGCAGTTTGTTAAAGGGGGCCTACGAGCAGTACTTC.

A few counts support this clonotype. The CDR3 region is CSAWSGSGEQFF. The CDR3 coding sequence is TGCAGCGCCTGGTCCGGGAGCGGTGAGCAGTTCTTC. V is TRBV29-1 and J is TRBJ2-1, with a possible D match to TRBD2 (6 bases). V shed 7 bases and J shed 9 bases, with 16 bases lying between them. Germline V gene lookup returns CDR1 SQVTM and CDR2 ANQGSEA. The CDR3 is 12 amino acids.

This clonotype was recorded at least ten times. The V and J genes are TRBV10-3 and TRBJ1-5; D not certain. The CDR3 contains 15 residues. Between the trimmed V and J ends, which lost 2 bases and 4 bases, there was a span of 12 bases. CDR1 ENHRY and CDR2 SYGVKD come from the germline V gene. The CDR3 spells CAISETWQSNQPQHF. CDR3 in DNA: TGTGCCATCAGTGAGACTTGGCAGTCAAATCAGCCCCAGCATTTT.

This clonotype was observed many times. The chain carries TRBV19 and TRBJ1-1; D is possibly TRBD1 (6 bases). V was trimmed by 1 base and J by 3 bases, leaving 9 bases between them. Germline V gene lookup returns CDR1 LNHDA and CDR2 SQIVND (reference sequence). The CDR3 contains 14 residues. DNA of the CDR3: TGTGCCAGTAGTATAGGGGACACCTACACTGAAGCTTTCTTT. This sequence encodes CASSIGDTYTEAFF. The variable domain in full, completed from reference TRBV19 and TRBJ1-1, reads DGGITQSPKYLFRKEGQNVTLSCEQNLNHDAMYWYRQDPGQGLRLIYYSQIVNDFQKGDIAEGYSVSREKKESFPLTVTSAQKNPTAFYLCASSIGDTYTEAFFGQGTRLTVV.

This clonotype was seen only a few times. The chain couples TRBV20-1 to TRBJ2-7, with D possibly TRBD1 on 5 matching bases. With 8 bases removed from V and 3 bases from J, the gap between germline ends came to 20 bases. Germline CDR1 DFQATT, CDR2 SNEGSKA (reference sequence). The CDR3 covers 14 residues. The CDR3 DNA reads as TGCAGTTTTGAAGACGGCCAAAGGGGCTACGAGCAGTACTTC. Translating gives CSFEDGQRGYEQYF.

This clonotype was picked up many times. The chain is built from TRBV15 and TRBJ1-2; D is undetermined. The CDR3 is 14 amino acids. Germline CDR1 reads LNHNV; CDR2 reads YYDKDF (reference sequence). The germline V and J ends were trimmed by 0 bases and 7 bases, with 12 bases remaining between them. The CDR3, as DNA: TGTGCCACCAGCAGAGATCTGAGGGAAGGTGGCTACACCTTC. Its protein product is CATSRDLREGGYTF.

This clonotype has ten or more counts. This sequence joins TRBV28 and TRBJ1-1; D gene uncertain. The V end lost 3 bases, the J end lost 1 base, and 6 bases lay between the germline ends. The CDR3 is 13 amino acids. CDR1 MDHEN and CDR2 SYDVKM come from the germline V gene. The CDR3 here is CASSLLENTEAFF. The DNA for the CDR3 is TGTGCCAGCAGTTTGTTAGAGAACACTGAAGCTTTCTTT.

This clonotype was observed at least ten times. This chain links TRBV14 with TRBJ1-2, with D unclear. The V end lost 1 base, the J end lost 6 bases, and 18 bases lay between the germline ends. The germline CDR1 and CDR2 sequences are SGHDN and FVKESK. The CDR3 extends over 16 amino acids. The CDR3 sequence is CASSQAMARGWNGYTF. For the CDR3, the DNA is TGTGCCAGCAGCCAAGCCATGGCTCGGGGATGGAATGGCTACACCTTC. Variable domain in full (rest from reference TRBV14 and TRBJ1-2): EAGVTQFPSHSVIEKGQTVTLRCDPISGHDNLYWYRRVMGKEIKFLLHFVKESKQDESGMPNNRFLAERTGGTYSTLKVQPAELEDSGVYFCASSQAMARGWNGYTFGSGTRLTVV.

At least ten counts were recorded for this clonotype. The chain combines TRBV12-3 or TRBV12-4 with TRBJ2-1; the match to TRBD2 covers 10 bases. The CDR3 is made up of 15 amino acids. V trimming: 3 bases; J trimming: 3 bases; junction bases outside the gene matches: 2. As DNA, the CDR3 is TGTGCCAGCAGTTTTTTAGCGGGGGGCTACAATGAGCAGTTCTTC. Protein product: CASSFLAGGYNEQFF.

The table lists this clonotype with a few counts. The V gene is TRBV6-5, the J gene TRBJ2-1; D gene unclear. Per germline, CDR1 MNHEY and CDR2 SVGAGI. The CDR3 extends over 13 amino acids. The V gene lost 10 bases and the J gene lost 3 bases, with 13 bases spanning the gap. The CDR3 sequence is CATNSMGYNEQFF. The CDR3 region has the DNA TGTGCCACCAACAGTATGGGCTACAATGAGCAGTTCTTC.

This clonotype was seen repeatedly, ten times or more. The chain employs TRBV7-9 and TRBJ2-5, with D perhaps TRBD1 or TRBD2 (5 bases each). Germline-derived CDR1 and CDR2 are SEHNR and FQNEAQ (reference sequence). The CDR3 sequence is 13 residues long. Trimming left V 4 bases short and J 5 bases short, with 11 bases between. The CDR3, as DNA: TGTGCCAGCAGCTCCGGGTGGGGGGAGACCCAGTACTTC. Its translation: CASSSGWGETQYF.

This clonotype was seen many times. The chain carries TRBV11-1 and TRBJ2-1; D call uncertain. Trimming cost V 5 bases and J 3 bases, with 17 bases left between them. Per the germline V gene, CDR1 is SGHAT and CDR2 is FQDESV (reference sequence). This CDR3 has 16 residues. The CDR3 DNA follows: TGTGCCAGCAGCCCCCAGCGCCCCCCCCTCTACAATGAGCAGTTCTTC. Residues: CASSPQRPPLYNEQFF.

In this sample, this clonotype turned up many times. This sequence joins TRBV6-5 and TRBJ1-3, with TRBD1 as a possible D gene (5 bases). Trimming left V 5 bases short and J 6 bases short, with 14 bases between. The CDR3 runs to 14 residues. CDR1 is MNHEY, CDR2 SVGAGI, per germline. The CDR3 region is CASSPQGGLNTIYF. The CDR3 coding sequence is TGTGCCAGCAGTCCCCAGGGTGGCCTAAACACCATATATTTT.

This clonotype was counted many times. The rearrangement links TRBV12-3 or TRBV12-4 to TRBJ2-1, with 8 bases that match TRBD2. This CDR3 has 14 residues. Germline trimming cut 3 bases from V and 12 bases from J; bases unmatched to any gene: 10. CDR3 sequence (DNA): TGTGCCAGCAGTTTTGGCGGGGGGTCCTCGGGGCAGTTCTTC. Residues: CASSFGGGSSGQFF.

In its sample, this clonotype was seen many times. The J gene is TRBJ2-2, the V gene TRBV7-2; TRBD1 matches 8 bases. CDR1 and CDR2 from the germline V gene are SGHTA and FQGNSA. Trimming removed 6 bases from V and 0 bases from J; junction bases left unmatched: 6. CDR3 length equals 16 residues. CDR3 sequence reads: CASRLTGGANTGELFF. CDR3 nucleotides: TGTGCCAGCAGACTCACAGGGGGAGCGAACACCGGGGAGCTGTTTTTT.

The chain recombines TRBV27 with TRBJ2-3, with 10 bases identical to TRBD2. Germline CDR1 reads MNHEY; CDR2 reads SMNVEV (reference sequence). CDR3 length: 17 amino acids. J lost 4 bases, V lost 4 bases, and 11 bases had no gene match. The CDR3 coding sequence is TGTGCCAGCAGTTCTCGACCGGGACTAGCGTATTCAGATACGCAGTATTTT. Amino acids: CASSSRPGLAYSDTQYF.

Ten or more counts support this clonotype. The chain has TRBV2 and TRBJ1-1; D gene unclear. The length of the CDR3 is 12 residues. Germline-derived CDR1 and CDR2 are SNHLY and FYNNEI. Trimming shortened V by 4 bases and J by 7 bases, and 10 bases separated the two germline ends. The CDR3 spells CASSVKDREAFF. The CDR3 DNA reads TGTGCCAGCAGTGTAAAGGACCGTGAAGCTTTCTTT.

At least ten counts were recorded for this clonotype. The V gene is TRBV28, the J gene TRBJ2-7, with a weak D call TRBD1 (5 bases). Trimming shortened V by 3 bases and J by 2 bases, and 11 bases separated the two germline ends. Looked up from germline, CDR1 is MDHEN and CDR2 is SYDVKM. This CDR3 is built from 14 residues. This chain's CDR3 is CASSFPGLPYEQYF. The DNA for the CDR3 is TGTGCCAGCAGTTTCCCAGGGTTGCCCTACGAGCAGTACTTC.

This clonotype was observed at least ten times. The chain combines TRBV20-1 with TRBJ2-7; TRBD1 matches 9 bases. CDR3 length equals 14 residues. J gave up 3 bases and V 5 bases, and 8 bases lay outside the gene matches. Germline CDR1 DFQATT, CDR2 SNEGSKA (reference sequence). The CDR3 spells CSAFRDRVDYEQYF. The CDR3 nucleotides are TGCAGTGCTTTTCGGGACAGGGTGGACTACGAGCAGTACTTC.

This clonotype showed up many times. V usage is TRBV20-1 and J usage is TRBJ1-1; 9 bases line up with TRBD1. Germline V lookup: CDR1 DFQATT, CDR2 SNEGSKA (reference sequence). The CDR3 spans 15 residues. Trimming at V came to 3 bases and at J to 4 bases, leaving 9 bases not matched to a gene. The CDR3 protein is CSASGGGTGLTEAFF. DNA for the CDR3: TGCAGTGCTAGTGGGGGGGGGACAGGGCTCACTGAAGCTTTCTTT.

A word on this clonotype: A much larger clone is a single base away; this may be a read error. The gene calls are TRBV2 and TRBJ1-6; D not certain. Germline V gene sequence: CDR1 SNHLY, CDR2 FYNNEI. The CDR3 totals 14 residues. Trimming took 6 bases from V and 7 from J, leaving 13 bases between them. CDR3 nucleotide sequence: TGTGCCAGCAGCGGGGTCTCCCAGAATTCACCCCTCCACTTT. Translating gives CASSGVSQNSPLHF.

This clonotype was counted once. CDR3: CSVAAGVETQYF. Here the CDR3 DNA reads TGCAGCGTTGCAGCGGGCGTCGAGACCCAGTACTTC. The chain couples TRBV29-1 to TRBJ2-5, with D perhaps matching TRBD2 (6 bases). CDR1 SQVTM and CDR2 ANQGSEA come from the germline V gene. Trimming left V 4 bases short and J 5 bases short, with 11 bases between. CDR3 length equals 12 residues. The variable domain in full, completed from reference TRBV29-1 and TRBJ2-5, reads SAVISQKPSRDICQRGTSLTIQCQVDSQVTMMFWYRQQPGQSLTLIATANQGSEATYESGFVIDKFPISRPNLTFSTLTVSNMSPEDSSIYLCSVAAGVETQYFGPGTRLLVL.

This clonotype was counted at least ten times. The V gene is TRBV4-1, the J gene TRBJ2-1; D uncertain. The CDR3 extends over 15 amino acids. Germline V lookup: CDR1 MGHRA, CDR2 YSYEKL. V lost 3 bases to trimming and J lost 3 bases, with 12 bases between them. Here the CDR3 reads CASSQTEANYNEQFF. In DNA, the CDR3 is TGCGCCAGCAGCCAGACGGAAGCTAACTACAATGAGCAGTTCTTC.

The genes are TRBV3-1 and TRBJ2-1, with D possibly being TRBD1 or TRBD2 (6 bases each). The length of the CDR3 is 15 residues. In germline, CDR1 is LGHDT, CDR2 YNNKEL (reference sequence). Here the CDR3 DNA reads TGTGGTAGCACTCCCTCGGGGGCCAACTACAATGAGCAGTTCTTC. It is translated as CGSTPSGANYNEQFF.

There are a few counts of this clonotype. The chain joins TRBV2 to TRBJ1-4; D is perhaps TRBD1 (5 bases). Germline CDR1 and CDR2: SNHLY and FYNNEI. Trimming cost V 2 bases and J 10 bases, with 11 bases left between them. The CDR3 covers 13 residues. CDR3 DNA sequence: TGTGCCAGCAGTGAAACGGAGGGGAGAAAACTGTTTTTT. Residues: CASSETEGRKLFF.